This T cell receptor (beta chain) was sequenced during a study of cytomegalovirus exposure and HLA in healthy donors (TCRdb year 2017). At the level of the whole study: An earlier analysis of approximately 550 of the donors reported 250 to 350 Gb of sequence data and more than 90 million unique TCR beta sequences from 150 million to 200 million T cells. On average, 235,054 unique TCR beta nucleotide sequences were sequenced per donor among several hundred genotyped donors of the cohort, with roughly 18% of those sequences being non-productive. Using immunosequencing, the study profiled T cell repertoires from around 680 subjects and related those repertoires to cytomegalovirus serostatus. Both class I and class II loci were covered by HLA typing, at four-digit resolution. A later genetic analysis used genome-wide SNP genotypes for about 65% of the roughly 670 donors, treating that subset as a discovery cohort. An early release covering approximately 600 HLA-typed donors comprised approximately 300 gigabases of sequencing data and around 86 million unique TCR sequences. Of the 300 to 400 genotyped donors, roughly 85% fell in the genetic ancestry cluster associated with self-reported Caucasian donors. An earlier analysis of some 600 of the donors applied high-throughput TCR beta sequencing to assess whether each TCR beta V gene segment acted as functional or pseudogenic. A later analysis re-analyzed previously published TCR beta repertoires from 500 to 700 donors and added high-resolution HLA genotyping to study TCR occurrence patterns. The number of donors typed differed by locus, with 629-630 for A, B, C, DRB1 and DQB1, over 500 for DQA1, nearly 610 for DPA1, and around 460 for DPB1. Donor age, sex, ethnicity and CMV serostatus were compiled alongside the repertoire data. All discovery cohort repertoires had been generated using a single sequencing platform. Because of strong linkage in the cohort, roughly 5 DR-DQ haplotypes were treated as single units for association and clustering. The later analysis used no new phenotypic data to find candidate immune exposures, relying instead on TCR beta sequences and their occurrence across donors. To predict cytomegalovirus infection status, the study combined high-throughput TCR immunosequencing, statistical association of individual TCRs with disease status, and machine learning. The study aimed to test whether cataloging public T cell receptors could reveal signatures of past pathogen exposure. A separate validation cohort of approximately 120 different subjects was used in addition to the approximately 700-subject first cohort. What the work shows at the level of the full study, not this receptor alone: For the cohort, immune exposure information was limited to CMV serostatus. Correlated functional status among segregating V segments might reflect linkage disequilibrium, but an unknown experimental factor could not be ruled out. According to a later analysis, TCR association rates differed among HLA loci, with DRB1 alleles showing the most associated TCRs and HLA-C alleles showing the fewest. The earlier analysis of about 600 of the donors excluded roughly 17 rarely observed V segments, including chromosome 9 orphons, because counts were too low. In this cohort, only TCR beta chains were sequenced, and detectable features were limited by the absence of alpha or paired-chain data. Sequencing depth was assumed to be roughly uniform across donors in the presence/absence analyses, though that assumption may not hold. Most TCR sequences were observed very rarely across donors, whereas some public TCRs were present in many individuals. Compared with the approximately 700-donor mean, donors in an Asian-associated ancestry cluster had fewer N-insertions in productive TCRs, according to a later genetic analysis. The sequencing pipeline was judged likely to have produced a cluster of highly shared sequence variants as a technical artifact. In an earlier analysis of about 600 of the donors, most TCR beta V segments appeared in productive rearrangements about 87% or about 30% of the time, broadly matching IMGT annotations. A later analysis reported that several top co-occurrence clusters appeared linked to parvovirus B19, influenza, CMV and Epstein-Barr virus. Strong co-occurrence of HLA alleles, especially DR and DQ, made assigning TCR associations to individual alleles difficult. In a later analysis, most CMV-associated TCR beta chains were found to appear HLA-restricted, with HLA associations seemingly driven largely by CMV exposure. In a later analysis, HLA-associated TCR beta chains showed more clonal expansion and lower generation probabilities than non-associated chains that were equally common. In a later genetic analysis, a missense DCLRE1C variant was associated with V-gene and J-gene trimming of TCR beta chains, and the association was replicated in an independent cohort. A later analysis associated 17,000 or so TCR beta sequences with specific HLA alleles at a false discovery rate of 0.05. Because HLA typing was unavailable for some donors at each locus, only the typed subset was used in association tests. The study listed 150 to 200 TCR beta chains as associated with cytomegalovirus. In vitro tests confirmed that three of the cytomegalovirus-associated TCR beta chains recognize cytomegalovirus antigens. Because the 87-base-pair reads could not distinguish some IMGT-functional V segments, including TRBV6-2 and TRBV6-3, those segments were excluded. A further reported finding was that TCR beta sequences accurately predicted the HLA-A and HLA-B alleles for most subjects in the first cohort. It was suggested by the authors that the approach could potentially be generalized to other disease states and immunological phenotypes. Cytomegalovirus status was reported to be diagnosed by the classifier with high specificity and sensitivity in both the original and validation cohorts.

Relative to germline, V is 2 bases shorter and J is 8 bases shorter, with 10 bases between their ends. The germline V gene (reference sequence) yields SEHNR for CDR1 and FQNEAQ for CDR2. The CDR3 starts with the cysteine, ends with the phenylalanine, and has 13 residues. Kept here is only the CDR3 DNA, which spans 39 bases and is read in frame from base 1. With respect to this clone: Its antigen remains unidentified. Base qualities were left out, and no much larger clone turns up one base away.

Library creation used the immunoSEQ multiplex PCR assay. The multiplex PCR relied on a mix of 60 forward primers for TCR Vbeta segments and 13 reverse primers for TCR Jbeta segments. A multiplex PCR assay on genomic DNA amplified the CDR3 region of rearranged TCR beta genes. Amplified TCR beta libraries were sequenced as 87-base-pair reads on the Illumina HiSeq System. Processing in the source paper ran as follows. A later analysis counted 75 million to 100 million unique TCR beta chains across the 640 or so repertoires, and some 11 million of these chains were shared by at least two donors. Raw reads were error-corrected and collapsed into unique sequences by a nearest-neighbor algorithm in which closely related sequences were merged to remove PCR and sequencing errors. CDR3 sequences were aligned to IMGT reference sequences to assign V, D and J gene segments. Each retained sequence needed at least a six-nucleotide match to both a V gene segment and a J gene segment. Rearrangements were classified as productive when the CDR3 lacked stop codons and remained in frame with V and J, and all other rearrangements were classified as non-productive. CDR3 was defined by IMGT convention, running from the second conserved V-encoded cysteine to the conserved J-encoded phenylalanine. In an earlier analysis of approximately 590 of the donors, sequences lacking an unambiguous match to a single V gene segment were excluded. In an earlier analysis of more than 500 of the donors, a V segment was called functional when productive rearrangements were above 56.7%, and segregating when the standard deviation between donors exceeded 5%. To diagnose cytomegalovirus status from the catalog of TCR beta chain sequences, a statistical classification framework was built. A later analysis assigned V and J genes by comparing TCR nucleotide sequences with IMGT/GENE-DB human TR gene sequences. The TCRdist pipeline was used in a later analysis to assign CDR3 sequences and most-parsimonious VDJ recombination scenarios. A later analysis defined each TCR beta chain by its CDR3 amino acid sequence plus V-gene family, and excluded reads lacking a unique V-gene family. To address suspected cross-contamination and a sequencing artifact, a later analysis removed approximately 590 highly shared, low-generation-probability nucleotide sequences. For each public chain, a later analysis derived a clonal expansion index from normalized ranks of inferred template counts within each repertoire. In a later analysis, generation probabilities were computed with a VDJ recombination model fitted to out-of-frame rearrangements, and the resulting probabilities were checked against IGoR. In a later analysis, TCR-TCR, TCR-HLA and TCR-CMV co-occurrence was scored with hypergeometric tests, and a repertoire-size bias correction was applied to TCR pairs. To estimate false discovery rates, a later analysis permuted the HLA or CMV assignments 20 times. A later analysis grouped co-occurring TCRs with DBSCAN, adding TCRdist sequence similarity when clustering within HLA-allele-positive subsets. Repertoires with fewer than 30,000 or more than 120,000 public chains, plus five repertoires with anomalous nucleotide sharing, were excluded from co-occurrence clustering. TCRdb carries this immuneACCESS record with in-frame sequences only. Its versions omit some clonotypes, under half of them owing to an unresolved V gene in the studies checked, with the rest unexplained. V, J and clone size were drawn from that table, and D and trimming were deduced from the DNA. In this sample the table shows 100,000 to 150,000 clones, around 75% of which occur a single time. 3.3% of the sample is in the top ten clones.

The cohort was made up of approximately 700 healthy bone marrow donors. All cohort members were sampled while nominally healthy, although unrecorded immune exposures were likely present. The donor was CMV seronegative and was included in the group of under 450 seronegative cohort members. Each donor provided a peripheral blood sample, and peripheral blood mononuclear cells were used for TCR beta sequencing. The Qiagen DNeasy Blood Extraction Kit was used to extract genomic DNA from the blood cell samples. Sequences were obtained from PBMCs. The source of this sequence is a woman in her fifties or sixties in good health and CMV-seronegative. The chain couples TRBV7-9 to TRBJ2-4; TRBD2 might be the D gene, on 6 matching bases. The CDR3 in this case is CASSLSGGDIQYF. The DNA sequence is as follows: TGTGCCAGCAGCTTATCCGGGGGAGACATTCAGTACTTC.